The 17 T cell receptor beta chains in this list originate from one sample, sequenced in a study of shared clonotypes between healthy human individuals. Positive CCR7 selection of CD45RO-negative cells yielded the naive CD8 cells, and terminally differentiated effector memory CD45RA+ cells were excluded. Measured with immunoSEQ multiplex PCR; TCRdb has only the in-frame clones, and not every one. The sample consists of 2 million or so clones, about 95% of them appearing once. The source material was naive CD8+ T cells sorted from blood. These receptors were collected from a man in his late teens or twenties in good health.

The CDR3 sequence is CASSLSQGAITEAFF. DNA of the CDR3: TGTGCCAGCAGTTTATCCCAGGGGGCGATAACTGAAGCTTTCTTT. The V call is TRBV27, the J call TRBJ1-1; TRBD1 aligns across 8 bases. CDR3 size: 15 residues. After removal of 0 bases from V and 5 bases from J, the junction contained 5 bases not matched to a gene. Germline V gene sequence: CDR1 MNHEY, CDR2 SMNVEV (reference sequence).

This chain links TRBV6-1 with TRBJ2-3, with D unclear. V lost 4 bases and J 2 bases, leaving 13 bases between the germline ends. This CDR3 has 15 amino acids. Germline lookup yields CDR1 MNHNS and CDR2 SASEGT. This CDR3 is CASSVKATNTDTQYF. The DNA for the CDR3 is TGTGCCAGCAGTGTGAAAGCCACCAACACAGATACGCAGTATTTT.

This clone came up once. The chain couples TRBV13 to TRBJ1-3; D gene unclear. The V gene lost 4 bases and the J gene lost 0 bases, with 16 bases spanning the gap. The CDR3 consists of 17 residues. The germline V gene has CDR1 PRHDT and CDR2 FYEKMQ (reference sequence). DNA of the CDR3: TGTGCCAGCAGCTCCCACCTGCGGGGAAGCTCTGGAAACACCATATATTTT. It yields the protein CASSSHLRGSSGNTIYF.

The chain carries TRBV6-1 and TRBJ2-4, with a possible D match to TRBD2 (6 bases). The CDR3 is 15 residues long. From germline, CDR1 is MNHNS and CDR2 SASEGT. Trimming left V 2 bases short and J 9 bases short, with 17 bases between. CDR3 region: CASSESGGSGSIQYF. The DNA for the CDR3 is TGTGCCAGCAGTGAAAGCGGTGGTTCCGGGAGCATTCAGTACTTC.

CDR3 nucleotide sequence: TGCAGTGCCTGGCGAGCCGGTGAGCAGTTCTTC. It yields the protein CSAWRAGEQFF. This chain uses TRBV20-1 with TRBJ2-1; no clear D gene. The V gene's germline CDR1 is DFQATT and CDR2 SNEGSKA (reference sequence). The CDR3 spans 11 residues. V shed 6 bases and J shed 9 bases, with 12 bases lying between them.

The table lists this clone with a count of one. The V call is TRBV2, the J call TRBJ2-7, with D possibly TRBD2 on 5 matching bases. CDR3 length: 11 residues. CDR1 and CDR2 from the germline V gene are SNHLY and FYNNEI. Trimming pared 5 bases from V and 7 bases from J, leaving 9 bases between. CDR3 loop: CASSRTWEQYF. For the CDR3, the DNA is TGTGCCAGCAGTAGGACTTGGGAGCAGTACTTC.

V and J are TRBV7-9 and TRBJ2-4; no definite D call. With 0 bases removed from V and 5 bases from J, the gap between germline ends came to 14 bases. The CDR3 loop spans 16 amino acids. The germline gives CDR1 SEHNR, CDR2 FQNEAQ (reference sequence). In DNA form, the CDR3 reads TGTGCCAGCAGCTTAGCGCCTATGAGGTCTGAAAACATTCAGTACTTC. It codes for CASSLAPMRSENIQYF.

This sequence joins TRBV27 and TRBJ2-7; 12 bases are shared with TRBD2. This CDR3 is 15 amino acids long. CDR1 is MNHEY and CDR2 is SMNVEV in the germline V gene (reference sequence). V trimming: 9 bases; J trimming: 2 bases; junction bases outside the gene matches: 8. The CDR3, as DNA: TGTGCCAGTACCGGCCTAGCGGGGGGGCCCTACGAGCAGTACTTC. Translated: CASTGLAGGPYEQYF.

The chain uses TRBV19 and TRBJ2-1; 10 bases agree with TRBD2. Unmatched junction bases numbered 3, after V lost 2 bases and J lost 8 bases. This CDR3 region has 14 residues. Germline CDR1 and CDR2: LNHDA and SQIVND (reference sequence). The CDR3, as DNA: TGTGCCAGTAGTATACTAGCGGGAGATTATGAGCAGTTCTTC. Encoded protein: CASSILAGDYEQFF.

The chain recombines TRBV7-9 with TRBJ1-1; 7 bases match TRBD1. Germline lookup yields CDR1 SEHNR and CDR2 FQNEAQ (reference sequence). J was trimmed by 0 bases and V by 5 bases; bases with no gene match: 6. The CDR3 runs to 15 residues. The CDR3 is CASSPGDSLNTEAFF. In DNA, the CDR3 is TGTGCCAGCAGCCCAGGGGACAGTTTGAACACTGAAGCTTTCTTT.

The gene calls are TRBV6-1 and TRBJ2-3, with 10 bases that match TRBD2. CDR1 and CDR2 (germline): MNHNS, SASEGT. This CDR3 spans 16 amino acids. Losses at the gene ends were 4 bases for V and 5 bases for J; bases not matched to a gene: 9. The CDR3 loop is CASSAESGGAGDTQYF. The CDR3 nucleotides read TGTGCCAGCAGTGCCGAAAGCGGGGGGGCCGGAGATACGCAGTATTTT.

The chain links TRBV7-9 to TRBJ2-1; 9 bases agree with TRBD2. J gave up 2 bases and V 5 bases, and 7 bases lay outside the gene matches. CDR3 length: 16 amino acids. The germline V gene has CDR1 SEHNR and CDR2 FQNEAQ (reference sequence). The CDR3 DNA is TGTGCCAGCAGCACCCCTCTAGCGGGGCCCTACAATGAGCAGTTCTTC. Translating gives CASSTPLAGPYNEQFF.

This rearrangement joins TRBV6-6 to TRBJ2-7; no definite D call. The germline V and J ends were trimmed by 5 bases and 0 bases, with 5 bases remaining between them. The CDR3 spans 12 residues. CDR1 and CDR2 from the germline V gene are MNHNY and SVGAGI (reference sequence). CDR3 bases: TGTGCCAGCAGTGTGAGCTCCTACGAGCAGTACTTC. Translated: CASSVSSYEQYF.

The chain carries TRBV6-1 and TRBJ1-2, with 7 bases fitting TRBD1. From germline, CDR1 is MNHNS and CDR2 SASEGT. CDR3 size: 15 residues. V shed 4 bases and J 4 bases; nucleotides not matched to a gene: 9. The CDR3 nucleotides are TGTGCCAGCAGTGGTAATCGACAGGGCCGCTATGGCTACACCTTC. Residues: CASSGNRQGRYGYTF.

In regard to this clone: One junction end disagrees with the germline gene, perhaps due to a read error. CDR3 in amino acids: CASSLVYTDTQYF. CDR3 nucleotide sequence: TGTGCTAGCAGCTTAGTGTACACAGATACGCAGTATTTT. The chain is built from TRBV7-7 and TRBJ2-3; D is undetermined. CDR1 and CDR2 (germline): SSHAT, FNYEAQ (reference sequence). The CDR3 extends over 13 amino acids.

This chain connects TRBV7-9 to TRBJ1-3; TRBD1 is a possible D gene (5 bases). V lost 5 bases and J lost 4, with 18 bases in between. There are 16 residues in the CDR3. Germline CDR1 reads SEHNR; CDR2 reads FQNEAQ (reference sequence). The CDR3 is CASSPGAGLLGNTIYF. CDR3 nucleotide sequence: TGTGCCAGCAGCCCAGGAGCAGGGCTGTTGGGAAACACCATATATTTT.

This clone appeared a few times. Other DNA sequences from this sample encode an identical CDR3 as well. The chain joins TRBV4-3 to TRBJ2-7, with TRBD1 matching 10 bases. With V trimmed by 4 bases and J by 2 bases, 2 bases remained unmatched. CDR3 length: 14 residues. CDR1 is LGHNA and CDR2 is YSLEER in the germline V gene. The CDR3 protein is CASSPGTGAYEQYF. CDR3 sequence (DNA): TGCGCCAGCAGCCCCGGGACAGGGGCCTACGAGCAGTACTTC.